The 7 T cell receptor beta chains in this list originate from one sample, sequenced in a study of T cells in Graves' hyperthyroidism and ophthalmopathy. Amplified TCR beta CDR3 regions came from RNA transcripts. TCR CDR3 underwent first-round RT-PCR with the HTBI primer set. In TCRdb, the multiplex PCR reads were re-called with MiXCR into one record per CDR3 protein. The table lists 700,000 or so distinct CDR3 sequences, around 13% of them singletons. Sequencing was carried out using blood. These receptors all stem from a woman in her forties or fifties with Graves' ophthalmopathy.

V usage is TRBV10-3 and J usage is TRBJ2-3, with TRBD2 identical over 9 bases. This CDR3 has 17 amino acids. V was pared by 8 bases and J by 4 bases, with 16 bases of the junction left unmatched. CDR1 is ENHRY and CDR2 is SYGVKD in the germline V gene. CDR3 in DNA: TGTGCCATCGATTGGCTAGCGGGATTACTGGTCCCAGATACGCAGTATTTT. Translating it yields CAIDWLAGLLVPDTQYF.

This clonotype showed up many times. The chain carries TRBV7-2 and TRBJ2-3; 7 bases agree with TRBD2. Germline V CDR1 and CDR2: SGHTA, FQGNSA. J gave up 8 bases and V 1 base, and 6 bases lay outside the gene matches. The CDR3 spans 14 residues. Written as DNA, the CDR3 is TGTGCCAGCAGCTTAGGGGAGGGCCAAGGTACGCAGTATTTT. Translation: CASSLGEGQGTQYF.

This clonotype was picked up many times. The rearrangement joins TRBV3-1 to TRBJ2-7; D is uncertain. Germline V gives CDR1 LGHDT, CDR2 YNNKEL (reference sequence). The V and J ends lost 3 bases and 0 bases respectively, with 9 bases between them. The length of the CDR3 is 14 residues. CDR3 nucleotide sequence: TGTGCCAGCAGCCAGTTATCCACCTCCTACGAGCAGTACTTC. Amino acids: CASSQLSTSYEQYF.

V and J are TRBV11-3 and TRBJ2-7, with 11 positions matching TRBD2. CDR3 size: 16 residues. CDR1 is SGHNT, CDR2 YENEEA, per germline. The junction had 9 bases not matched to a gene; V was cut back by 5 bases and J by 3 bases. CDR3: CASSQETSGTVYEQYF. In DNA, the CDR3 is TGTGCCAGCAGCCAAGAGACTAGCGGGACGGTCTACGAGCAGTACTTC.

In its sample, this clonotype was seen many times. This chain links TRBV7-8 with TRBJ1-1, with no clear D. V was clipped by 5 bases and J by 7 bases, with 17 bases between them. The CDR3 contains 14 residues. Germline assignment: CDR1 SGHVS and CDR2 FQNEAQ. In DNA form, the CDR3 reads TGTGCCAGCAGCCGTACCGAGATTTCCCATGAAGCTTTCTTT. This encodes CASSRTEISHEAFF.

This clonotype was recorded many times. The gene calls are TRBV28 and TRBJ2-3; 7 bases line up with TRBD2. This CDR3 is 18 amino acids long. CDR1 MDHEN and CDR2 SYDVKM come from the germline V gene. Losses at the gene ends were 5 bases for V and 2 bases for J; bases not matched to a gene: 16. The DNA of the CDR3 is TGTGCCAGCAGTCCACCCCCGGGTAGCGGGTATTCCACAGATACGCAGTATTTT. Translating gives CASSPPPGSGYSTDTQYF.

V gene TRBV7-3 combines with J gene TRBJ2-1, with 9 bases identical to TRBD2. CDR1 and CDR2 from the germline V gene are SGHTA and FQGTGA. The CDR3 contains 15 residues. J was trimmed by 7 bases and V by 5 bases; bases with no gene match: 9. The CDR3: CASSLSGGLLNEQFF. CDR3 in DNA: TGTGCCAGCAGCCTCAGCGGGGGGCTTTTAAATGAGCAGTTCTTC.